The clone carrying this T cell receptor (beta chain) was observed a handful of times. What it binds is unknown. The CDR3 covers 11 residues. Germline CDR1 is MNHEY and CDR2 is SVGAGI. With 5 bases removed from V and 7 bases from J, the gap between germline ends came to 8 bases. This record comes from a study of T cell clonotyping in hematopoietic cell transplantation. General observations from the study: Higher Inverse Simpson Index values in graft donor and pretransplant recipient predicted broader posttransplant TCR diversity. Few recipient clonotypes overlapped donors; over 95% were de novo at given depth.

Clones were sequenced by immunoSEQ multiplex PCR, and TCRdb holds only the in-frame ones, with some missing. The table shows approximately 8,400 clones, with over 65% occurring only once. Source: peripheral blood mononuclear cells, taken 100 days after allogeneic stem cell transplant. This receptor was identified in a male patient between 55 and 70 years old who had an allogeneic stem cell transplant from an unrelated donor, so the T cells may come from the graft donor. Some clones in this sample may be carry-over from other donors' samples. The chain links TRBV6-5 to TRBJ1-1, with D unclear. The CDR3 reads CASSDLLEAFF. CDR3 in DNA: TGTGCCAGCAGTGATCTGCTTGAAGCTTTCTTT.